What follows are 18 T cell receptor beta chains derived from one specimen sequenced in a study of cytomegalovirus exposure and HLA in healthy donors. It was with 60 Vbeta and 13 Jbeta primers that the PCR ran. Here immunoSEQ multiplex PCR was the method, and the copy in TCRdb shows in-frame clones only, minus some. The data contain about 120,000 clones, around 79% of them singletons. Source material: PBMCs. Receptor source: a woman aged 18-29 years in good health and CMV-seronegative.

CDR3 DNA sequence: TGTGCCAGCAGACGATCGTACAGGGGTAGAAACACCATATATTTT. The encoded protein is CASRRSYRGRNTIYF. V is TRBV6-5 and J is TRBJ1-3; TRBD1 agrees at 7 bases. The CDR3 covers 15 residues. The V gene end was trimmed by 6 bases and the J gene end by 5 bases; junction bases not matched to a gene: 10. CDR1 is MNHEY, CDR2 SVGAGI, per germline.

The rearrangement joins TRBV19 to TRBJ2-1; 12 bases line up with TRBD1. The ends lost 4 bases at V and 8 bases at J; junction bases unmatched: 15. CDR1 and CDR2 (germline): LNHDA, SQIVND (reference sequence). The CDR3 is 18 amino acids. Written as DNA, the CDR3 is TGTGCCAGTAGTACGCTAAAGTATGGGACAGGGGGCTCGGATGAGCAGTTCTTC. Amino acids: CASSTLKYGTGGSDEQFF.

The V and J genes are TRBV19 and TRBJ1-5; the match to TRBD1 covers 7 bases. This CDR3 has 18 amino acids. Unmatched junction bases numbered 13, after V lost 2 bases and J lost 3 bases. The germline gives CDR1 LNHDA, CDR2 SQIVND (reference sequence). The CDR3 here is CASSIPFRQGISNQPQHF. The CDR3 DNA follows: TGTGCCAGTAGTATACCCTTCAGACAGGGTATATCCAATCAGCCCCAGCATTTT.

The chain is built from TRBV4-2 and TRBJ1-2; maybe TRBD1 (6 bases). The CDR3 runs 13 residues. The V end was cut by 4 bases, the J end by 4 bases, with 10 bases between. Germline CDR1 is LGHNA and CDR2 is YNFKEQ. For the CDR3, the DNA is TGTGCCAGCAGCCTAGGACAGTCCTATGGCTACACCTTC. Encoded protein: CASSLGQSYGYTF.

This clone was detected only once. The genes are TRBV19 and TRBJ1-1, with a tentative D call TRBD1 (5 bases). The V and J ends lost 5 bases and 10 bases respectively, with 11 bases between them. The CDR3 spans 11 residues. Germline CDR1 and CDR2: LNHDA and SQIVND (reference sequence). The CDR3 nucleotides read TGTGCCAGTAGTGGGGGGGTAGCAGCTTTCTTT. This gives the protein CASSGGVAAFF.

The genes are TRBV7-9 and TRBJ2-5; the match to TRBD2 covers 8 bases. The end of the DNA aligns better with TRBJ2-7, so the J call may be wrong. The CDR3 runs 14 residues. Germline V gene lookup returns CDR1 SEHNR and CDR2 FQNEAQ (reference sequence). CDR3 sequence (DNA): TGTGCCAGCAGCCAATTCGGGGGGGGACGCGAGCAGTACTTC. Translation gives CASSQFGGGREQYF.

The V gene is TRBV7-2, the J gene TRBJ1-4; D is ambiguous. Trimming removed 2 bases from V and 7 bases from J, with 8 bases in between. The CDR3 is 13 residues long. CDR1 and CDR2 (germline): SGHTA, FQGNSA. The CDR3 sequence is CASSLNSFEKLFF. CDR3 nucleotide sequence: TGTGCCAGCAGCTTAAACAGCTTTGAAAAACTGTTTTTT.

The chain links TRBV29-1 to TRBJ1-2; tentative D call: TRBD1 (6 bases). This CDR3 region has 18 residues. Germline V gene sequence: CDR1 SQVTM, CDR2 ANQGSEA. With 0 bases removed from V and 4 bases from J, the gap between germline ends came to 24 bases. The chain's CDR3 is CSVEDPERALDSGYGYTF. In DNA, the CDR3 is TGCAGCGTTGAAGACCCTGAACGCGCCTTGGACAGTGGCTATGGCTACACCTTC.

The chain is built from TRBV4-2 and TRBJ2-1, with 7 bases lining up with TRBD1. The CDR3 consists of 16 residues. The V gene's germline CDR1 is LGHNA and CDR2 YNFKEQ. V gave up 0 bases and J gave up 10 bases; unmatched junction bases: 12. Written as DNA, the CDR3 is TGTGCCAGCAGCCAAGATACGGCCGGGACAGTTAACGAGCAGTTCTTC. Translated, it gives CASSQDTAGTVNEQFF.

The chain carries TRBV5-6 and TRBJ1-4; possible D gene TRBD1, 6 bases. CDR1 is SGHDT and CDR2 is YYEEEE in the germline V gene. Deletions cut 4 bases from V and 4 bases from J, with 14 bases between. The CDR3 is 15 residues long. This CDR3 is CASSLRQEDNEKLFF. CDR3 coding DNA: TGTGCCAGCAGCCTTCGACAGGAGGATAATGAAAAACTGTTTTTT.

CDR3 protein: CASSHGGGETQYF. DNA of the CDR3: TGTGCCAGCAGCCACGGAGGTGGGGAGACCCAGTACTTC. The chain carries TRBV16 and TRBJ2-5, with D possibly being TRBD2 (5 bases). The CDR3 runs to 13 residues. Germline V CDR1 and CDR2: KGHSY, FQNENV. V dropped 3 bases and J dropped 5 bases, with 10 bases sitting between them.

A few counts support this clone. The CDR3 DNA sequence: TGTGCCAGCAGTGAGCCGGGACAAGATATTGAAGCTTTCTTT. Protein: CASSEPGQDIEAFF. This chain joins TRBV25-1 and TRBJ1-1; D is possibly TRBD1 (6 bases). This CDR3 region has 14 residues. Germline V CDR1 and CDR2: MGHDK, SYGVNS. Deletions cut 3 bases from V and 7 bases from J, with 15 bases between.

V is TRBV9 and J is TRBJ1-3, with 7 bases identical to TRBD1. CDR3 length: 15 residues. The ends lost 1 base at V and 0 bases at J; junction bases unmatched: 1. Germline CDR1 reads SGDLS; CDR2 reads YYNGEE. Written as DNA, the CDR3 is TGTGCCAGCAGCGTATCAGGGGGCTCTGGAAACACCATATATTTT. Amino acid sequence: CASSVSGGSGNTIYF.

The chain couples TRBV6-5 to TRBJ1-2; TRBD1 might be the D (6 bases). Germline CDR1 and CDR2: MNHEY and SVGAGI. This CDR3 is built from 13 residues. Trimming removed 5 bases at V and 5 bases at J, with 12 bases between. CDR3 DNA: TGTGCCAGCAGTCCCGGACAGCTTTATGGCTACACCTTC. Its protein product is CASSPGQLYGYTF.

The CDR3: CASSSPPGGRRDTGELFF. The DNA for the CDR3 is TGTGCCAGCAGCTCCCCACCGGGGGGGCGACGGGACACCGGGGAGCTGTTTTTT. V usage is TRBV7-9 and J usage is TRBJ2-2; TRBD2 aligns across 8 bases. Germline V lookup: CDR1 SEHNR, CDR2 FQNEAQ (reference sequence). The CDR3 length is 18 residues. V shed 4 bases, J shed 3 bases, and the junction held 13 bases outside the gene matches.

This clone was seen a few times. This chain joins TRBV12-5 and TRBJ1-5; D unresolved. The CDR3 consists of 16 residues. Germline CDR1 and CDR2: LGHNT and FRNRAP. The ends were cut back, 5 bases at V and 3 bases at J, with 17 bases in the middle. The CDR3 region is CASGGGVEQFNQPQHF. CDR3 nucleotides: TGTGCTAGTGGTGGTGGTGTAGAACAGTTCAATCAGCCCCAGCATTTT.

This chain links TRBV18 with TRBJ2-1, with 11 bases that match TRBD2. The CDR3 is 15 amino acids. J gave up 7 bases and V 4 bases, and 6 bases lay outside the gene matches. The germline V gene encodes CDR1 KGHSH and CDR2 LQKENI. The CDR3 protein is CASSHNGLAGNEQFF. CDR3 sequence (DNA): TGTGCCAGCTCACATAACGGACTAGCGGGTAATGAGCAGTTCTTC.

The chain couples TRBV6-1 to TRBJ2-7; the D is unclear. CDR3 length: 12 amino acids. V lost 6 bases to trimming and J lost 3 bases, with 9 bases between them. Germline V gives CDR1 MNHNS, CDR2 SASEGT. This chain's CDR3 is CASSARSYEQYF. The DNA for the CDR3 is TGTGCCAGCAGCGCCCGGAGCTACGAGCAGTACTTC.